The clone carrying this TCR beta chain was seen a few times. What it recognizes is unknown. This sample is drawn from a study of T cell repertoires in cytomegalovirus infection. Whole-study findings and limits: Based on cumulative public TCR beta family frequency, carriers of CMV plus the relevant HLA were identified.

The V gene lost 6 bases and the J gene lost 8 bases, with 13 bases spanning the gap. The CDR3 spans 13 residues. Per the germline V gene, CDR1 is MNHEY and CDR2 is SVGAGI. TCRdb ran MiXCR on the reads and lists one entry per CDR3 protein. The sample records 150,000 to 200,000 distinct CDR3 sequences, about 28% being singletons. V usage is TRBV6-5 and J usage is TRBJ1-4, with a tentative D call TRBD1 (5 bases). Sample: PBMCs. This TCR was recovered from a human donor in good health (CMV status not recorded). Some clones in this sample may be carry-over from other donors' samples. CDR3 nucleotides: TGTGCCAGCAGCTCGGAGGGGCGGGAAAAACTGTTTTTT. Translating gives CASSSEGREKLFF.